This T cell receptor (beta chain) originates from a study of T cell repertoires in ileal Crohn's disease. Each sample's TCRB immunosequencing used around 0.5 micrograms of biopsy DNA. The repertoire was sequenced with immunoSEQ multiplex PCR; TCRdb's copy has only in-frame clones and lacks some. The table lists several thousand clones, 95% to 96% of them singletons. Concerning this clone: The antigen remains unidentified.

Findings of the study overall: Clonal expansions were more frequent in active smokers than non-smokers at surgery.

Sequencing was carried out using ileal tissue. The source of this sequence is an adult with Crohn's disease.

The CDR3 loop is CASSKAGAGVTETQYF. The CDR3 region has the DNA TGTGCCAGCAGCAAAGCAGGGGCAGGGGTTACAGAGACCCAGTACTTC. This rearrangement joins TRBV21-1 to TRBJ2-5; the D call TRBD1 from the table was never checked on the DNA. TRBV21-1 is listed as a pseudogene. The CDR3 runs 16 residues.